One and the same sample provided the 4 T cell receptor beta chains below, sequenced in a study of T-cell reconstitution after alpha-beta-depleted transplantation in children. Unique molecular identifiers were incorporated when the TCRbeta library was constructed. One entry per CDR3 protein results from TCRdb running MiXCR on the PCR reads. The repertoire holds 640,000 or so distinct CDR3 sequences, with roughly 17% as singletons. The input for sequencing was PBMCs from the stem cell graft donor, taken from the stem cell graft. Receptors originate from a human donor who donated a stem cell graft to a child with acute myeloid leukemia.

This clonotype was found many times. J is TRBJ2-1 and V is TRBV7-2; maybe TRBD1 (5 bases). The CDR3 has 15 amino acids. Trimming took off 2 bases at V and 6 bases at J, with 14 bases between the two ends. In germline, CDR1 is SGHTA, CDR2 FQGNSA. The CDR3 sequence is CASSLFSGSGNEQFF. CDR3 nucleotide sequence: TGTGCCAGCAGCTTATTTTCAGGGTCCGGCAATGAGCAGTTCTTC.

This clonotype was recorded a few times. This chain links TRBV6-1 with TRBJ2-7, with a possible D match to TRBD1 (5 bases). The CDR3 runs to 14 residues. V was cut by 7 bases and J by 3 bases, with 16 bases left in between. The germline V gene encodes CDR1 MNHNS and CDR2 SASEGT. The CDR3 region has the DNA TGTGCCAGCACTCCGGGTCCAGGGAACTACGAGCAGTACGTC. This encodes CASTPGPGNYEQYV.

This clonotype has a count of ten or more. CDR3 bases: TGTGCCAGCAGCTTCGGACGGACCCCCAACTATGGCTACACCTTC. Its protein is CASSFGRTPNYGYTF. The chain couples TRBV9 to TRBJ1-2; D is ambiguous. Trimming left V 4 bases short and J 2 bases short, with 15 bases between. This CDR3 has 15 residues. Per germline, CDR1 SGDLS and CDR2 YYNGEE.

This clonotype was seen a handful of times. Here the CDR3 reads CASSQDGTPVLGEQFF. CDR3 nucleotide sequence: TGCGCCAGCAGCCAAGACGGGACGCCCGTTCTGGGGGAGCAGTTCTTC. The J gene is TRBJ2-1, the V gene TRBV4-3; the D call may be TRBD1 or TRBD2 (5 bases each). From germline, CDR1 is LGHNA and CDR2 YSLEER. This CDR3 is built from 16 residues. With 0 bases removed from V and 10 bases from J, the gap between germline ends came to 19 bases.